This is a list of T cell receptor beta chains from one sample in a study of blood T cell repertoires in COVID-19. Profiling relied on immunoSEQ multiplex PCR, and the TCRdb table lists in-frame clones only, not all of them. The repertoire has 150,000 to 200,000 clones, roughly 82% of them found once; the top ten carry 6.5% to 9%. What was sequenced was peripheral blood. These receptor sequences come from a woman in her forties with COVID-19, enrolled during active disease. CDR3s leave out the opening cysteine and the closing phenylalanine or tryptophan. Part of the rows lack a size; the others show once, few, many or a class for expanded clones.

>11|once|TRBV7-2|TRBJ1-2
ASSYDRDYGYT
>13|.|TRBV7-6|TRBJ2-1
ASSKAWGRAREQF
>10|.|TRBV18|TRBJ2-1
ASSTTGSEQF
>12|.|TRBV19|TRBJ1-6
ASSIGNRESPLH
>13|once|TRBV5-6|TRBJ2-1
ASSGLAGDGGEQF
>9|.|TRBV20-1|TRBJ1-2
SAGRGYGYT
>10|.|TRBV5-1|TRBJ2-1
ASSPQYNEQF
>13|.|TRBV19|TRBJ2-3
ATSGTGALTDTQY
>14|.|TRBV18|TRBJ1-1
ASSPLGFSENTEAF
>14|.|TRBV9|TRBJ2-7
ASSGGLVAGGYEQY
>11|.|TRBV7-3|TRBJ2-7
ASSEQNRGEQY
>12|few|TRBV11-2|TRBJ2-5
ASSLTGGAETQY
>13|.|TRBV6-5|TRBJ1-4
ASSYTTGSQEKLF
>16|few|TRBV5-5|TRBJ1-4
ASSLPSGRGQGGEKLF
>12|.|TRBV9|TRBJ1-1
ASSVGHANTEAF
>12|.|TRBV18|TRBJ1-4
ASSPTGANEKLF
>14|.|TRBV13|TRBJ2-7
ASSRTSSRGSYEQY
>14|.|TRBV6-1|TRBJ2-5
ASSERTSGRRETQY
>12|.|TRBV2|TRBJ1-2
ASSEYLTANDYT